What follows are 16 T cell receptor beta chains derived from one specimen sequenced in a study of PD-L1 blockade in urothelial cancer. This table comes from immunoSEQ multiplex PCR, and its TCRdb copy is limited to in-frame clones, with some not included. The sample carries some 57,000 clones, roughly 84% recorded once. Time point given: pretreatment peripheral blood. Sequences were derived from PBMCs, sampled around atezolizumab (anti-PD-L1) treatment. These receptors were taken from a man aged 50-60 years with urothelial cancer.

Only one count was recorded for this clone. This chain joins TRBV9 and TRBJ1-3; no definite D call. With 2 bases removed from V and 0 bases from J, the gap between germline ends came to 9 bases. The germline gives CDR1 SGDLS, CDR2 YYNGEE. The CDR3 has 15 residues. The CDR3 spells CASSVDSSSGNTIYF. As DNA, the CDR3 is TGTGCCAGCAGCGTGGACTCCTCCTCTGGAAACACCATATATTTT. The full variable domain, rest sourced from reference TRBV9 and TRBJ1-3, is DSGVTQTPKHLITATGQRVTLRCSPRSGDLSVYWYQQSLDQGLQFLIQYYNGEERAKGNILERFSAQQFPDLHSELNLSSLELGDSALYFCASSVDSSSGNTIYFGEGSWLTVV.

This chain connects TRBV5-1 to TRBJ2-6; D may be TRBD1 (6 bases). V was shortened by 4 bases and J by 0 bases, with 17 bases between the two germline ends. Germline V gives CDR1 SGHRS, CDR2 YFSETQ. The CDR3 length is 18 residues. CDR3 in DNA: TGCGCCAGCAGCCACCTTGGACAGACGAGCTCTGGGGCCAACGTCCTGACTTTC. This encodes CASSHLGQTSSGANVLTF.

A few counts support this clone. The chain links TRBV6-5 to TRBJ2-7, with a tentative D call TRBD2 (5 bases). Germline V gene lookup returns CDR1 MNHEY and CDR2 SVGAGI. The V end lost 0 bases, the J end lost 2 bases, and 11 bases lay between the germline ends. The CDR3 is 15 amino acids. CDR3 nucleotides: TGTGCCAGCAGTTACTCGGGGAGATTAACCTACGAGCAGTACTTC. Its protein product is CASSYSGRLTYEQYF.

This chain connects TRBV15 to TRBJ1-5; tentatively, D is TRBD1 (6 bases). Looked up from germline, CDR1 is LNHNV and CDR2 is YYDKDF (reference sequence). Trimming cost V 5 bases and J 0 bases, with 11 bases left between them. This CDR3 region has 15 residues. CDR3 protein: CATSSGQHSNQPQHF. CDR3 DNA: TGTGCCACCAGCTCCGGACAGCATAGCAATCAGCCCCAGCATTTT.

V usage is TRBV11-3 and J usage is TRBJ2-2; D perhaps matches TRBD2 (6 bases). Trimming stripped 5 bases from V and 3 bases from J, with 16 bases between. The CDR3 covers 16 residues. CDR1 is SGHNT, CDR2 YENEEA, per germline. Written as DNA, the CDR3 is TGTGCCAGCAGCCCAGGCCCGGGGGAGGACACCGGGGAGCTGTTTTTT. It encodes CASSPGPGEDTGELFF.

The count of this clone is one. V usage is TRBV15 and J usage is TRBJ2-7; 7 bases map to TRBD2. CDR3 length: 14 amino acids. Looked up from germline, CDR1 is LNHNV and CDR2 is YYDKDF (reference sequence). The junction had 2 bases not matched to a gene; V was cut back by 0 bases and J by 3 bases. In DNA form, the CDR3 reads TGTGCCACCAGCAGAGATCCTAGCGGCTACGAGCAGTACTTC. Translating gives CATSRDPSGYEQYF.

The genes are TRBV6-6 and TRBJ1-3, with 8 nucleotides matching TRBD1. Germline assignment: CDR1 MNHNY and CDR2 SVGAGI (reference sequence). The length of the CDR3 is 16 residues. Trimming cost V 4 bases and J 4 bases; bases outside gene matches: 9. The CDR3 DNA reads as TGTGCCAGCAGTTTCAGGACAGGGCCGGCAGGAAACACCATATATTTT. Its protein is CASSFRTGPAGNTIYF.

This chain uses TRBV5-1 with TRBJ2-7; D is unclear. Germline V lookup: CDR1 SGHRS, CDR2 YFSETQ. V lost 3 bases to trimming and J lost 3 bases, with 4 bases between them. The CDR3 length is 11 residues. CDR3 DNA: TGCGCCAGCAGCTCCCTCTACGAGCAGTACTTC. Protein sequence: CASSSLYEQYF. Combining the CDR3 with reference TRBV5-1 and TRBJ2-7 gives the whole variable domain KAGVTQTPRYLIKTRGQQVTLSCSPISGHRSVSWYQQTPGQGLQFLFEYFSETQRNKGNFPGRFSGRQFSNSRSEMNVSTLELGDSALYLCASSSLYEQYFGPGTRLTVT.

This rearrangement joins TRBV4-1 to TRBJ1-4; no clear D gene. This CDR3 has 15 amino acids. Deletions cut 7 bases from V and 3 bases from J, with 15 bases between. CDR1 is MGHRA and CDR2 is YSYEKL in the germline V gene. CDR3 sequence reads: CASTKESLPNEKLFF. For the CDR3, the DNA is TGCGCCAGCACCAAGGAGAGCTTACCTAATGAAAAACTGTTTTTT.

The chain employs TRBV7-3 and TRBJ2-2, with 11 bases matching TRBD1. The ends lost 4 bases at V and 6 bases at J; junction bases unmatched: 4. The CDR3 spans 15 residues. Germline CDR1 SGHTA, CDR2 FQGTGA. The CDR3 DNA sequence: TGTGCCAGCAGCTCTGGACAGGGGGCGGCCGGGGAGCTGTTTTTT. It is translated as CASSSGQGAAGELFF. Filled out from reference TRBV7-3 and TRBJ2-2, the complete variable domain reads GAGVSQTPSNKVTEKGKYVELRCDPISGHTALYWYRQSLGQGPEFLIYFQGTGAADDSGLPNDRFFAVRPEGSVSTLKIQRTERGDSAVYLCASSSGQGAAGELFFGEGSRLTVL.

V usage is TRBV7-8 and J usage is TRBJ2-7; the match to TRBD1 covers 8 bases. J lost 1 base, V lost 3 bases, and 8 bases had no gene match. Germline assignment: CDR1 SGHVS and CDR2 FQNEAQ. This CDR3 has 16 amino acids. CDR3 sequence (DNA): TGTGCCAGCAGCTTTCTCCCGGGACAGGCATCCTACGAGCAGTACTTC. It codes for CASSFLPGQASYEQYF. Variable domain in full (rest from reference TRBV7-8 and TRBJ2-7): GAGVSQSPRYKVAKRGQDVALRCDPISGHVSLFWYQQALGQGPEFLTYFQNEAQLDKSGLPSDRFFAERPEGSVSTLKIQRTQQEDSAVYLCASSFLPGQASYEQYFGPGTRLTVT.

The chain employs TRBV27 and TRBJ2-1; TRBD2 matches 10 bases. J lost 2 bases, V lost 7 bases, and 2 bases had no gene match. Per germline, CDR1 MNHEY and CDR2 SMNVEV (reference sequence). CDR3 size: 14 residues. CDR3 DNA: TGTGCCAGCATGGGACTAGCGACCTACAATGAGCAGTTCTTC. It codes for CASMGLATYNEQFF.

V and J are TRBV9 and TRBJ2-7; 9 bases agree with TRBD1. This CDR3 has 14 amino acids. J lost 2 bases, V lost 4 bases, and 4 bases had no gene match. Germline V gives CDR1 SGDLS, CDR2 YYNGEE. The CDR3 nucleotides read TGTGCCAGCAGCCCAGGACAGGGGACCTACGAGCAGTACTTC. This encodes CASSPGQGTYEQYF.

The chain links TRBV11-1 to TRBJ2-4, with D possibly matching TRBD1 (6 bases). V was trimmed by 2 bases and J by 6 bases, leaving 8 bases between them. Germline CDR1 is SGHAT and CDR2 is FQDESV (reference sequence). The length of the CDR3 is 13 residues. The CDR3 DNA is TGTGCCAGCAGCTTAACAGGGTCAAACATTCAGTACTTC. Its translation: CASSLTGSNIQYF.

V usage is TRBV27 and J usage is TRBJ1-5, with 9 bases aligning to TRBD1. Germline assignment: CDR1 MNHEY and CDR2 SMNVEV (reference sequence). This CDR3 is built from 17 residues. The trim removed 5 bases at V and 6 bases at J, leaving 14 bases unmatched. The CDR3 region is CASSRIQGANFLQPQHF. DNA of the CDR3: TGTGCCAGCAGTCGAATACAGGGGGCGAATTTCCTTCAGCCCCAGCATTTT.

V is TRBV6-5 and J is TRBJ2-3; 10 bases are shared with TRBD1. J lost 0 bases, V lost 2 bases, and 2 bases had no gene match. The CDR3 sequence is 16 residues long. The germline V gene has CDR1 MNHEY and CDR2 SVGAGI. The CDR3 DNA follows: TGTGCCAGCAGTTACGGGACAGGGGCTAGCACAGATACGCAGTATTTT. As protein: CASSYGTGASTDTQYF.